This TCR beta chain was identified in a study of shared clonotypes between healthy human individuals. Study-level results: When compared with the clonotypes that were shared by all four sorted-subset donors, the non-shared clonotypes turned out to have lower generation probabilities. In several donors, about 5% of naive CD4 clonotypes appeared in common. The represented genetic and exposure-history diversity was limited by the small number of donors.

The V segment lost 5 bases and the J segment 2 bases; nucleotides outside the gene matches: 11. Germline CDR1 is SEHNR and CDR2 is FQNEAQ (reference sequence). The CDR3 is 17 residues long. Naive CD8 cells, CD45RO-negative and positively selected for CCR7, excluded terminally differentiated effector memory CD45RA+ cells. Replicate PCRs from sorted subsets contained roughly 200 ng DNA, which is around 30,000 T cell genomes. Using immunoSEQ multiplex PCR, the repertoire was profiled, and TCRdb retains in-frame clones only, with some absent. Of some 2 million clones in the sample, approximately 94% were seen once. Comment on this clone: The antigen is undetermined.

This chain joins TRBV7-9 and TRBJ2-3, with 9 bases lining up with TRBD1. Sequenced: naive CD8+ T cells sorted from blood. This TCR was recovered from a man younger than 30 in good health. DNA of the CDR3: TGTGCCAGCAGCCCACGTAGAGGGGACAGGGACACAGATACGCAGTATTTT. Translated: CASSPRRGDRDTDTQYF.